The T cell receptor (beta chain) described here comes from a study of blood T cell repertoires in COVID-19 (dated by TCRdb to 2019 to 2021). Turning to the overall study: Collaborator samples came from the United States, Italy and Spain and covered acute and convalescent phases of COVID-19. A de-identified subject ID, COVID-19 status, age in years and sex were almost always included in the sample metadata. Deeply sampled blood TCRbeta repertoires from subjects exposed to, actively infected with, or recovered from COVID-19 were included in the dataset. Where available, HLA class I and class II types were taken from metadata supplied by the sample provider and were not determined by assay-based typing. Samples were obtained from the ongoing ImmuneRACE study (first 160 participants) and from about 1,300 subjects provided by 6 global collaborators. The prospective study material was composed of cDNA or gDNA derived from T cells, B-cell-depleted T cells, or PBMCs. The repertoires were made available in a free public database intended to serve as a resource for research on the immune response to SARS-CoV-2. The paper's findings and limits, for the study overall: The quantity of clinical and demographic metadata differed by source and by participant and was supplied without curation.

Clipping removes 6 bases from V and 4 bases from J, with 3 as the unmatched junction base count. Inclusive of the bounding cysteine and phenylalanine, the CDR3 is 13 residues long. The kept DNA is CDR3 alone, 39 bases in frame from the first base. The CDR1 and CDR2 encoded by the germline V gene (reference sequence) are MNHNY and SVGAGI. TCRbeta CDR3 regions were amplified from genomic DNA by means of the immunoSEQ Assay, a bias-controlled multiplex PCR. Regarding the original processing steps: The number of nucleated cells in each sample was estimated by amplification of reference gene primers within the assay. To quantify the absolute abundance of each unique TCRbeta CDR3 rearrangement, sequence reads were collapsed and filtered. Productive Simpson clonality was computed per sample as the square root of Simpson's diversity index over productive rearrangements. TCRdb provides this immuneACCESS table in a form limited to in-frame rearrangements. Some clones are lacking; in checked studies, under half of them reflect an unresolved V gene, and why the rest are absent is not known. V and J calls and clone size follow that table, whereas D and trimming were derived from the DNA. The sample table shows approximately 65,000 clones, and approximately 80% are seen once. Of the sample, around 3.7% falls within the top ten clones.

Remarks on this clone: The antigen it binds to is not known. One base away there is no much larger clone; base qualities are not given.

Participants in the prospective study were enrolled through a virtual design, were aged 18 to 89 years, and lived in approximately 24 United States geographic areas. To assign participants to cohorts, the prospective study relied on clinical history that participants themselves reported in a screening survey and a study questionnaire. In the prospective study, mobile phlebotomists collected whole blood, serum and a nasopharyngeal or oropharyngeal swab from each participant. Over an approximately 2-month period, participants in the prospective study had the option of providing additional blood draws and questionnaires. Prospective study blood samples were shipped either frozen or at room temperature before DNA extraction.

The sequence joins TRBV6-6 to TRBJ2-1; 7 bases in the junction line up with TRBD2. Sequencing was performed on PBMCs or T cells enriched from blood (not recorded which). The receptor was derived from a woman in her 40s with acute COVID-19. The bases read TGTGCCAGCAGGGGGACTACTTACAATGAGCAGTTCTTC. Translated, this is CASRGTTYNEQFF.